These 25 T cell receptor beta chains were all obtained from the same sample, sequenced in a study of CXCR3-negative and CXCR3-positive naive CD8 T cells. The libraries of TRB cDNA were constructed through 5' RACE using UMI labels. TCRdb reprocessed the 5' RACE reads and stores each CDR3 protein as one record, lacking DNA. The specimen's table records thousands of distinct CDR3 sequences. Sequencing input: naive CXCR3- CD8+ T cells from blood. Subset meaning: CD45RO-CCR7+CD27+CD95- naive CD8+ T cells lacking CXCR3 (TNR3-). The source is a human donor in good health. Some clones in this sample may be carry-over from other donors' samples.

Considering frequency, this clonotype is medium-sized. J is TRBJ2-7 and V is TRBV10-3. CDR1 and CDR2 (germline): ENHRY, SYGVKD. The CDR3 spans 12 residues. The CDR3 protein is CAISEADYEQYF.

This chain uses TRBV29-1 with TRBJ2-1; TCRdb picks TRBD1, but there is no DNA to check that call. This CDR3 contains 16 residues. The germline gives CDR1 SQVTM, CDR2 ANQGSEA. CDR3 sequence reads: CSADSYRGIRDNEQFF.

The rearrangement joins TRBV10-3 to TRBJ2-1; TCRdb names TRBD2, which stays unverified in the absence of DNA. The CDR3 has 14 amino acids. Germline lookup yields CDR1 ENHRY and CDR2 SYGVKD. The CDR3 sequence is CAHADYDSYNEQFF.

This clonotype is medium-sized (0.01 to 0.1%) by frequency. The J gene is TRBJ1-2, the V gene TRBV29-1. The CDR3 extends over 11 amino acids. CDR1 is SQVTM, CDR2 ANQGSEA, per germline. The CDR3: CSVAADYGYTF.

This sequence joins TRBV23-1 and TRBJ2-7. TRBV23-1 is reported as an ORF; its role is uncertain. The CDR3 contains 13 residues. CDR3 residues: CASSHPWDYEQYF.

This chain connects TRBV6-1 to TRBJ2-3; TCRdb's D gene call, TRBD2, goes unchecked for lack of DNA. CDR3 length equals 16 residues. The V gene's germline CDR1 is MNHNS and CDR2 SASEGT. This chain's CDR3 is CASILGESRYTDTQYF.

Frequency places this clonotype as medium-sized. The chain is built from TRBV6-5 and TRBJ2-3; without DNA, the TCRdb call of TRBD2 cannot be checked. Germline V CDR1 and CDR2: MNHEY, SVGAGI. The CDR3 has 21 residues. The CDR3 spells CASSYSNPLGSSGGHTDTQYF.

The chain employs TRBV6-1 and TRBJ2-7; TCRdb indicates TRBD1, and absent DNA this call remains unverified. The CDR3 consists of 17 residues. In germline, CDR1 is MNHNS, CDR2 SASEGT. CDR3 residues: CASSEIGHDPFFYEQYF.

In terms of frequency, this clonotype is medium-sized. The chain is built from TRBV29-1 and TRBJ2-7; TCRdb gives TRBD1 as the D gene, but with no DNA this cannot be confirmed. This CDR3 spans 14 amino acids. The V gene's germline CDR1 is SQVTM and CDR2 ANQGSEA. CDR3 amino acids: CSVESGGSSYEQYF.

This chain's CDR3 is CASSSWTSGAYEQYF. The chain recombines TRBV7-2 with TRBJ2-7; TCRdb picks TRBD2, but there is no DNA to check that call. CDR3 length: 15 residues. In germline, CDR1 is SGHTA, CDR2 FQGNSA.

V gene TRBV29-1 combines with J gene TRBJ2-3; the TCRdb D gene call, TRBD2, has no DNA to confirm it. Germline CDR1 reads SQVTM; CDR2 reads ANQGSEA. This CDR3 is built from 15 residues. CDR3: CSVEEFSGGSDTQYF.

The chain recombines TRBV3-1 with TRBJ1-1; TCRdb picks TRBD1, but there is no DNA to check that call. This CDR3 has 15 amino acids. Germline CDR1 is LGHDT and CDR2 is YNNKEL (reference sequence). Here the CDR3 reads CASSYPGTANTEAFF.

Frequency places this clonotype as medium-sized. This sequence joins TRBV11-2 and TRBJ2-7. Germline V CDR1 and CDR2: SGHAT, FQNNGV. The length of the CDR3 is 13 residues. CDR3 sequence: CASSLGYGPEQYF.

This chain connects TRBV4-2 to TRBJ2-7; TCRdb's D call of TRBD2 is untestable without DNA. Per the germline V gene, CDR1 is LGHNA and CDR2 is YNFKEQ. The length of the CDR3 is 13 residues. CDR3 in amino acids: CASSQATTYEQYF.

This clonotype is classed as medium-sized (0.01 to 0.1%) by frequency. V is TRBV27 and J is TRBJ2-7; TCRdb indicates TRBD1, and absent DNA this call remains unverified. There are 14 residues in the CDR3. Germline CDR1 MNHEY, CDR2 SMNVEV (reference sequence). The CDR3 loop is CASSFLGTVYEQYF.

This CDR3 reads CASSGVETQYF. The chain links TRBV7-8 to TRBJ2-5. The germline gives CDR1 SGHVS, CDR2 FQNEAQ. The CDR3 totals 11 residues.

The chain carries TRBV29-1 and TRBJ2-2. The CDR3 covers 13 residues. Per the germline V gene, CDR1 is SQVTM and CDR2 is ANQGSEA. This CDR3 reads CSSLDGNTGELFF.

This clonotype counts as medium-sized by frequency. The V and J genes are TRBV5-1 and TRBJ2-5; the D call of TRBD1 rests on TCRdb alone, since no DNA is present to check it. The CDR3 loop spans 15 amino acids. The germline gives CDR1 SGHRS, CDR2 YFSETQ. Here the CDR3 reads CASSLDAGGGETQYF.

The V call is TRBV21-1, the J call TRBJ2-3; there is no DNA to check the TCRdb D call of TRBD2. TRBV21-1 is given as a pseudogene. This CDR3 is built from 13 residues. CDR3: CASSSAGGDTQYF.

The CDR3 protein is CASSYSRTSEQFF. This sequence joins TRBV6-5 and TRBJ2-1; TCRdb lists TRBD2, though no DNA is available to test this call. This CDR3 region has 13 residues. Germline V gene data show CDR1 as MNHEY and CDR2 as SVGAGI.

The chain couples TRBV28 to TRBJ2-5; the D gene TCRdb calls, TRBD1, cannot be checked with no DNA. The V gene's germline CDR1 is MDHEN and CDR2 SYDVKM. This CDR3 has 14 residues. CDR3: CASSTSGRQETQYF.

By frequency, this clonotype registers medium-sized (0.01 to 0.1%). The chain carries TRBV28 and TRBJ2-7; no DNA is available, so the TRBD1 call from TCRdb remains unchecked. The germline CDR1 and CDR2 sequences are MDHEN and SYDVKM. This CDR3 region has 13 residues. The CDR3 sequence is CASKDNGSYEQYF.

The rearrangement joins TRBV9 to TRBJ2-2; the D call of TRBD1 rests on TCRdb alone, since no DNA is present to check it. CDR3 length: 14 residues. Germline loops: CDR1 SGDLS, CDR2 YYNGEE. This chain's CDR3 is CASSETGRAGELFF.

J is TRBJ2-3 and V is TRBV7-2; TCRdb's assignment of TRBD2 cannot be checked, as there is no DNA. Looked up from germline, CDR1 is SGHTA and CDR2 is FQGNSA. The CDR3 totals 16 residues. CDR3 amino acids: CASSSGLAGAQDTQYF.

The rearrangement uses TRBV7-6 and TRBJ2-1. The length of the CDR3 is 15 residues. Germline V gene lookup returns CDR1 SGHVS and CDR2 FNYEAQ. CDR3 amino acids: CASSFTGSSYNEQFF.